The rows below give T cell receptor beta chains drawn from one sample of a study of regulatory T cells in long-lasting Graves disease. A single record per CDR3 protein comes from TCRdb applying MiXCR to the multiplex PCR reads. The table lists 380,000 or so distinct CDR3 sequences, around 15% of them singletons, with over 20% in the top ten. This sample was shared with a second study, whose subject was T cells in Graves' hyperthyroidism and ophthalmopathy.

The sample here was peripheral blood mononuclear cells (PBMCs), taken at new diagnosis, from a patient treated with antithyroid drugs. The receptors come from a woman aged 18-29 years with Graves disease. Each CDR3 is given with its conserved first and last residue. D genes are given only for firm matches. Expanded clones get a size class; other rows say once, few or many, or leave the size out.

length,V,size,J,D,DNA,CDR3
14,TRBV30,many,TRBJ2-2,-,TGTGCCTGGAGCCCGGGACGGAACACCGGGGAGCTGTTTTTT,CAWSPGRNTGELFF
15,TRBV6-1,few,TRBJ1-2,-,TGTGCCAGCAGGGGGACTTACAGTCTTGACTATGGCTACACCTTC,CASRGTYSLDYGYTF
14,TRBV4-2,few,TRBJ1-2,-,TGTGCCAGCAGCCAATTGCCGGGAGGTTCTGGCTACACCTTC,CASSQLPGGSGYTF
14,TRBV11-2,-,TRBJ2-2,-,TGTGCCAGCAGCTTAGTTTTGGGCACCGGGGAGCTGTTTTTT,CASSLVLGTGELFF
12,TRBV19,few,TRBJ2-7,-,TGTGCCAGTGGACCCGGGACCTACGAGCAGTACTTC,CASGPGTYEQYF
15,TRBV12-3/TRBV12-4,many,TRBJ2-7,TRBD2,TGTGCCAGCAGTTTAAGGAGCGGGGGAGCCTACGAGCAGTACTTC,CASSLRSGGAYEQYF
15,TRBV20-1,few,TRBJ1-6,-,TGCAGTGCTAGATCGATCGCAGGGGATAATTCACCCCTCCACTTT,CSARSIAGDNSPLHF
14,TRBV6-1,many,TRBJ1-1,-,TGTGCCAGCGCTTACAGGACCCTGAACACTGAAGCTTTCTTT,CASAYRTLNTEAFF
12,TRBV20-1,many,TRBJ2-5,-,TGCAGTGCGGCTGGGGGCCAAGAGACCCAGTACTTC,CSAAGGQETQYF
13,TRBV2,-,TRBJ1-4,-,TGTGCCAGCAGGGGGGACTTAGGTGAAAAACTGTTTTTT,CASRGDLGEKLFF
15,TRBV19,-,TRBJ2-1,TRBD1,TGTGCCAGTAGTTCTTGGGGGACAGACTACAATGAGCAGTTCTTC,CASSSWGTDYNEQFF
15,TRBV30,many,TRBJ1-1,TRBD1,TGTGCCTGGCGGGACAGGGGGTTTATGAACACTGAAGCTTTCTTT,CAWRDRGFMNTEAFF
14,TRBV9,many,TRBJ1-2,-,TGTGCCAGCAGCGTAGCGGCGCAGGGGAATGACTACACCTTC,CASSVAAQGNDYTF
12,TRBV28,many,TRBJ2-5,-,TGTGCCAGCACTCGTTGGGGAGAGACCCAGTACTTC,CASTRWGETQYF
14,TRBV20-1,many,TRBJ2-5,TRBD2,TGCAGTGCTGATATAGCGGGAGGGGAAGAGACCCAGTACTTC,CSADIAGGEETQYF
14,TRBV29-1,many,TRBJ2-3,-,TGCAGCGTTACAGGGAGCCTCGCATCAGATACGCAGTATTTT,CSVTGSLASDTQYF
11,TRBV7-3,-,TRBJ2-1,-,TGTGCCAGCAGCTCCGGAGCTGAGCAGTTCTTC,CASSSGAEQFF
14,TRBV20-1,many,TRBJ2-3,-,TGCAGTGCTCCCCCCGGGGCTCGCACAGATACGCAGTATTTT,CSAPPGARTDTQYF
15,TRBV28,-,TRBJ2-2,-,TGTGCCAGCAGTTTATTAACATCGAACACCGGGGAGCTGTTTTTT,CASSLLTSNTGELFF
17,TRBV4-1,-,TRBJ2-1,TRBD2,TGCGCCAGCAGCCAGGGACTAGCGGTATCCTCCTACAATGAGCAGTTCTTC,CASSQGLAVSSYNEQFF
13,TRBV5-1,many,TRBJ2-5,-,TGCGCCAGCAGCTTGGCTAGTCGGGAGACCCAGTACTTC,CASSLASRETQYF
15,TRBV5-5,-,TRBJ1-2,-,TGTGCCAGCAGCTTTGGTTGGATCTCTAACTATGGCTACACCTTC,CASSFGWISNYGYTF
13,TRBV4-1,-,TRBJ1-2,TRBD1,TGCGCCAGCAGCCAAGGGACAGGGTCCGGCTACACCTTC,CASSQGTGSGYTF
15,TRBV20-1,few,TRBJ1-1,-,TGCAGTGCGGAGGTTCTGAGGGCAGCGAACACTGAAGCTTTCTTT,CSAEVLRAANTEAFF
16,TRBV10-3,-,TRBJ2-2,TRBD1,TGTGCCATCAGTGCCCGGGACAGTGAGAACACCGGGGAGCTGTTTTTT,CAISARDSENTGELFF
14,TRBV5-6,-,TRBJ1-2,-,TGTGCCAGCAGCTCTGCGGGGGCGCAAAGTGGCTACACCTTC,CASSSAGAQSGYTF
15,TRBV6-4,-,TRBJ1-4,TRBD1,TGTGCCAGCAGTGACGCAGGGGGAGCTAATGAAAAACTGTTTTTT,CASSDAGGANEKLFF
15,TRBV3-1,many,TRBJ2-7,TRBD2,TGTGCCAGCAGCCGAGTAGCGGGAGGGCCAAACGAGCAGTACTTC,CASSRVAGGPNEQYF
18,TRBV19,-,TRBJ2-2,TRBD1,TGTGCCAGTAGGATGGACAGGGGGCGCTTAGATGTGTCCGGGGAGCTGTTTTTT,CASRMDRGRLDVSGELFF
12,TRBV27,few,TRBJ1-1,TRBD1,TGTGCCAGCAGTCAGACAGGGAGAGCGGCTTTCTTT,CASSQTGRAAFF
13,TRBV29-1,few,TRBJ1-4,TRBD1,TGCAGCTTCTCCCAGGGGGCTTTGGAAAAACTGTTTTTT,CSFSQGALEKLFF
14,TRBV20-1,few,TRBJ1-2,-,TGCAGTGCTAGCCGAGGGGCAGCTAACTATGGCTACACCTTC,CSASRGAANYGYTF
15,TRBV6-5,-,TRBJ2-3,-,TGTGCCAGCAGTTACCGCGCGGCTAGCACAGATACGCAGTATTTT,CASSYRAASTDTQYF
15,TRBV18,many,TRBJ2-2,-,TGTGCCAGTACTACCGGGACGTTCAACACCGGGGAGCTGTTTTTT,CASTTGTFNTGELFF
15,TRBV5-5,many,TRBJ2-3,-,TGTGCCAGCAGTCGTCAGACTAACCCCACAGATACGCAGTATTTT,CASSRQTNPTDTQYF
14,TRBV9,-,TRBJ2-2,TRBD1,TGTGCCAGCAGCACTCGGACAGGCTCCGGGGAGCTGTTTTTT,CASSTRTGSGELFF
16,TRBV24-1,few,TRBJ2-6,-,TGTGCCACCAGTGATTATAGTTTCTCTGGGGCCAACGTCCTGACTTTC,CATSDYSFSGANVLTF
16,TRBV5-1,many,TRBJ2-7,TRBD1,TGCGCCAGCAGCCCGGGGACAGGGATTATCGCCTACAAGCAGTACTTC,CASSPGTGIIAYKQYF
15,TRBV12-3/TRBV12-4,-,TRBJ2-3,-,TGTGGCAGCAGTTTCAGAGGGAGGTACACAGATAGGCAGTATTTT,CGSSFRGRYTDRQYF
16,TRBV7-2,-,TRBJ1-1,-,TGTGCCAGCAGCTTAGAAGCGAGGGGATTGTACACTGAAGCTTTCTTT,CASSLEARGLYTEAFF
15,TRBV20-1,few,TRBJ2-1,-,TGCAGTGCTAGAGTCCCGGGACTCTCGGCCGATGAGCAGTTCTTC,CSARVPGLSADEQFF
15,TRBV6-1,many,TRBJ2-3,-,TGTGCCAGCAGTCCCCGGGACGGCAGCACAGATACGCAGTATTTT,CASSPRDGSTDTQYF
17,TRBV12-3/TRBV12-4,many,TRBJ2-3,TRBD2,TGTGCCAGCAGTTTAGAAAATAGCGGGAGTACGGCAGATACGCAGTATTTT,CASSLENSGSTADTQYF
15,TRBV10-3,-,TRBJ2-5,TRBD2,TGTGCCATCAGTGGGACTAGCGGGATCAGGGAGACCCAGTACTTC,CAISGTSGIRETQYF
17,TRBV4-1,many,TRBJ2-7,TRBD2,TGCGCCAGCAGCCAAATTGGGACCGGGACTAGCGGGAGTGAGCAGTACTTC,CASSQIGTGTSGSEQYF